A single sample gave rise to the 16 T cell receptor beta chains below, sequenced in a study of blood T cell repertoires in COVID-19 (dated by TCRdb to about 2020). Libraries came from the immunoSEQ multiplex PCR assay. The immuneACCESS repertoire file appears here via TCRdb, limited to in-frame rearrangements. These files lack a portion of the clones; in checked studies, under half of the deficit traces to unresolved V genes, and the cause of the others is not known. The sample records around 200,000 clones, roughly nine tenths of which are singletons. The top ten constitute approximately 2.8% of the sample. The sequencing sample was made of PBMCs or T cells enriched from blood (not recorded which). These receptor sequences come from a woman in her fifties or sixties in a cohort exposed to, infected with or recovered from COVID-19 (not recorded which).

The gene calls are TRBV19 and TRBJ1-5, with 7 bases matching TRBD1. The CDR3 sequence is 12 residues long. Per germline, CDR1 LNHDA and CDR2 SQIVND (reference sequence). V lost 6 bases, J lost 7 bases, and 3 bases stayed unmatched. The CDR3 reads CASRTGFQPQHF. As DNA, the CDR3 is TGTGCCAGTAGGACAGGGTTCCAGCCCCAGCATTTT.

The rearrangement uses TRBV30 and TRBJ2-2, with D tentatively TRBD1 (5 bases). CDR1 and CDR2 (germline): GTSNPN, SVGIG (reference sequence). The CDR3 is 14 residues long. The V and J ends lost 0 bases and 4 bases respectively, with 9 bases between them. CDR3 bases: TGTGCCTGGAGTGTACAGGCGGTCACCGGGGAGCTGTTTTTT. The encoded protein is CAWSVQAVTGELFF.

The chain carries TRBV23-1 and TRBJ2-3; maybe TRBD1 (6 bases). TRBV23-1 is an open reading frame, and its role is uncertain. Trimming shortened V by 2 bases and J by 2 bases, and 20 bases separated the two germline ends. The CDR3 length is 18 residues. The CDR3 DNA reads as TGCGCCAGCAGTCAAATCTCACGGGACACCCCGGACACAGATACGCAGTATTTT. Encoded protein: CASSQISRDTPDTDTQYF.

This clone was found once. V gene TRBV3-1 (or the pseudogene TRBV3-2) combines with J gene TRBJ1-1; the match to TRBD1 covers 10 bases. The V segment lost 4 bases and the J segment 5 bases; nucleotides outside the gene matches: 4. The CDR3 has 14 amino acids. Germline CDR1 reads LGHDT; CDR2 reads YNNKEL (reference sequence). CDR3 amino acids: CASSLGQGKTEAFF. The CDR3 DNA reads as TGTGCCAGCAGCCTGGGACAGGGGAAGACTGAAGCTTTCTTT.

This clone has just one count. The rearrangement joins TRBV2 to TRBJ1-6; maybe TRBD1 (5 bases). Per the germline V gene, CDR1 is SNHLY and CDR2 is FYNNEI. The CDR3 length is 15 residues. Trimming shortened V by 5 bases and J by 6 bases, and 14 bases separated the two germline ends. The CDR3 DNA follows: TGTGCCAGCAGTAAAGACAGCTCCATTAATTCACCCCTCCACTTT. Translated: CASSKDSSINSPLHF.

The chain joins TRBV18 to TRBJ1-4, with D perhaps matching TRBD1 (6 bases). V was shortened by 4 bases and J by 5 bases, with 23 bases between the two germline ends. The V gene's germline CDR1 is KGHSH and CDR2 LQKENI. The CDR3 covers 18 residues. CDR3 DNA: TGTGCCAGCTCACTTTCAAGGGGGATTCCCTTGGGGAATGAAAAACTGTTTTTT. Translation gives CASSLSRGIPLGNEKLFF.

The genes are TRBV6-5 and TRBJ1-2, with a weak D call TRBD1 (5 bases). This CDR3 has 13 amino acids. V shed 6 bases and J shed 5 bases, with 13 bases lying between them. Germline CDR1 and CDR2: MNHEY and SVGAGI. The CDR3 DNA reads TGTGCCAGCAGCTCAGGGTCTAGGTATGGCTACACCTTC. This translates into CASSSGSRYGYTF.

The genes are TRBV30 and TRBJ1-2, with D maybe TRBD1 (5 bases). Per the germline V gene, CDR1 is GTSNPN and CDR2 is SVGIG (reference sequence). This CDR3 contains 14 residues. The V end lost 4 bases, the J end lost 6 bases, and 18 bases lay between the germline ends. The CDR3 bases are TGTGCCTGGATTGGGCGGGGCAGGGCGGATGGCTACACCTTC. It translates to CAWIGRGRADGYTF.

In DNA, the CDR3 is TGTGCCAGCAGGGGCGGGACGATCCCCTACGAGCAGTACTTC. Its protein is CASRGGTIPYEQYF. This sequence joins TRBV2 and TRBJ2-7, with D maybe TRBD2 (6 bases). CDR3 length: 14 amino acids. V was cut by 6 bases and J by 2 bases, with 14 bases left in between. Germline V gene sequence: CDR1 SNHLY, CDR2 FYNNEI.

This clone was detected a few times. The CDR3 spells CASSLDYWGTGYGYTF. The CDR3, as DNA: TGTGCCAGCAGCTTAGATTATTGGGGGACAGGGTATGGCTACACCTTC. The rearrangement links TRBV7-2 to TRBJ1-2; 9 bases agree with TRBD1. The germline V gene encodes CDR1 SGHTA and CDR2 FQGNSA. The CDR3 covers 16 residues. V dropped 1 base and J dropped 5; count of bases not matched to a gene: 8.

The chain couples TRBV19 to TRBJ2-2; 7 bases map to TRBD1. The germline V gene has CDR1 LNHDA and CDR2 SQIVND (reference sequence). The CDR3 is 14 residues long. V was clipped by 6 bases and J by 4 bases; unmatched bases: 5. The CDR3 DNA follows: TGTGCCAGTAGCGACAGGGTAGGCACCGGGGAGCTGTTTTTT. Protein: CASSDRVGTGELFF.

The chain carries TRBV30 and TRBJ2-1; 10 bases fit TRBD2. CDR3 length equals 13 residues. The germline V gene has CDR1 GTSNPN and CDR2 SVGIG (reference sequence). After removal of 4 bases from V and 4 bases from J, the junction contained 1 base not matched to a gene. The CDR3 is CAWTSGGYNEQFF. The CDR3 nucleotides read TGTGCCTGGACTAGCGGGGGATACAATGAGCAGTTCTTC.

The V and J genes are TRBV11-2 and TRBJ2-7, with 7 bases matching TRBD1. This CDR3 contains 14 residues. V trimming: 5 bases; J trimming: 7 bases; junction bases outside the gene matches: 11. Germline lookup yields CDR1 SGHAT and CDR2 FQNNGV. In DNA, the CDR3 is TGTGCCAGCAGCCAGCGACAGGGACGTGAAGAGCAGTACTTC. Translation: CASSQRQGREEQYF.

V gene TRBV11-2 combines with J gene TRBJ1-1; D ambiguous. This CDR3 comprises 14 residues. V lost 2 bases to trimming and J lost 11 bases, with 18 bases between them. Germline CDR1 is SGHAT and CDR2 is FQNNGV. The CDR3 coding sequence is TGTGCCAGCAGCTTACGCGAAGAAGGGAGAAGGGCTTTCTTT. This translates into CASSLREEGRRAFF. The full variable domain, completed using reference TRBV11-2 and TRBJ1-1, is EAGVAQSPRYKIIEKRQSVAFWCNPISGHATLYWYQQILGQGPKLLIQFQNNGVVDDSQLPKDRFSAERLKGVDSTLKIQPAKLEDSAVYLCASSLREEGRRAFFGQGTRLTVV.

This chain joins TRBV30 and TRBJ1-1; TRBD1 might be the D (6 bases). This CDR3 is 15 amino acids long. CDR1 is GTSNPN and CDR2 is SVGIG in the germline V gene (reference sequence). The CDR3 DNA reads as TGTGCGACAACAGCAGGGGCCGTTAAAGGAGCTGAAGCTTTCTTT. It codes for CATTAGAVKGAEAFF.

This chain links TRBV6-5 with TRBJ1-2, with 10 bases lining up with TRBD1. CDR1 and CDR2 from the germline V gene are MNHEY and SVGAGI. The length of the CDR3 is 16 residues. V was clipped by 4 bases and J by 6 bases; unmatched bases: 11. The CDR3 spells CASSSDRGEVFNGYTF. DNA of the CDR3: TGTGCCAGCAGTTCGGACAGGGGGGAAGTCTTTAATGGCTACACCTTC.